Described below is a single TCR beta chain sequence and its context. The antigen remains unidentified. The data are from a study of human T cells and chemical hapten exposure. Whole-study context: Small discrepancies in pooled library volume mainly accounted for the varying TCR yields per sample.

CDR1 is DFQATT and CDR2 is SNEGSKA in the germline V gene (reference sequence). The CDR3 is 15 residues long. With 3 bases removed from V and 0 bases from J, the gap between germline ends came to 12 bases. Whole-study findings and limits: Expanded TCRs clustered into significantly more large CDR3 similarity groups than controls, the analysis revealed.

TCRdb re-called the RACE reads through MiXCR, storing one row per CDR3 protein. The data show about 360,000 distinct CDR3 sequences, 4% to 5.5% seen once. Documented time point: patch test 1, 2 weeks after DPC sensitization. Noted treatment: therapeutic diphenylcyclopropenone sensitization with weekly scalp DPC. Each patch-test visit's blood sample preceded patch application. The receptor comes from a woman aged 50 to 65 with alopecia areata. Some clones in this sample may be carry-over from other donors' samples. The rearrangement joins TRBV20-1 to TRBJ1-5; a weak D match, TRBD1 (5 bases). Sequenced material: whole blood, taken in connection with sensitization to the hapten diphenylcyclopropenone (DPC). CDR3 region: CSASRQGNSNQPQHF. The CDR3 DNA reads TGCAGTGCTAGCCGCCAGGGCAATAGCAATCAGCCCCAGCATTTT.